The rows below give T cell receptor beta chains drawn from one sample of a study of OX40 agonist ivuxolimab in advanced cancers. Clones were sequenced by immunoSEQ multiplex PCR, and TCRdb holds only the in-frame ones, with some missing. The sample includes roughly 49,000 clones, about 88% of them seen just once. This sample comprised CD4+ or CD8+ T cells sorted from blood, obtained in a trial of the OX40 agonist ivuxolimab. The receptors shown here come from an adult with an advanced solid tumor such as melanoma, head and neck, liver or kidney cancer. Both conserved end residues are part of each CDR3. D genes are given only for firm matches. Not every row has a clone size; where given, it reads once, few, many or a size class.

j_call	v_call	clone_size	d_call	cdr3_aa	cdr3_nt
TRBJ2-1	TRBV6-6	.	.	CASTPQRGIENEQFF	TGTGCCAGCACCCCGCAAAGAGGGATCGAAAATGAGCAGTTCTTC
TRBJ2-5	TRBV6-5	.	.	CASSYRGQGGQETQYF	TGTGCCAGCAGTTACAGGGGGCAGGGAGGACAAGAGACCCAGTACTTC
TRBJ2-5	TRBV25-1	.	.	CASSDVPAPARETQYF	TGTGCCAGCAGTGATGTCCCCGCCCCTGCCCGGGAGACCCAGTACTTC
TRBJ2-3	TRBV5-6	.	.	CASSLITDTQYF	TGTGCCAGCAGCTTGATCACAGATACGCAGTATTTT
TRBJ2-7	TRBV7-6	once	.	CASSLAEGQAYEQYF	TGTGCCAGCAGCTTAGCGGAGGGGCAGGCCTACGAGCAGTACTTC
TRBJ2-5	TRBV7-2	.	.	CASSLVVDQTQYF	TGTGCCAGCAGCTTAGTGGTGGACCAGACCCAGTACTTC
TRBJ2-5	TRBV9	.	.	CASSVGATQETQYF	TGTGCCAGCAGCGTAGGGGCGACGCAAGAGACCCAGTACTTC
TRBJ2-7	TRBV19	few	TRBD2	CASSRTSADSYEQYF	TGTGCCAGTAGTAGGACTAGCGCCGACTCCTACGAGCAGTACTTC
TRBJ2-1	TRBV2	.	TRBD2	CASSDWLAGVTEQFF	TGTGCCAGCAGTGATTGGCTAGCGGGAGTAACTGAGCAGTTCTTC
TRBJ2-7	TRBV5-4	.	TRBD2	CASSSIMGLAGCHVVLQRFF	TGTGCCAGCAGCTCGATTATGGGACTAGCGGGATGCCATGTAGTCCTACAAAGGTTCTTC
TRBJ2-7	TRBV5-1	.	TRBD2	CASSQGLAGAEQYF	TGCGCCAGCAGCCAGGGACTAGCGGGGGCCGAGCAGTACTTC
TRBJ1-1	TRBV19	few	.	CASSIGGAIEAFF	TGTGCCAGTAGTATAGGGGGCGCGATTGAAGCTTTCTTT
TRBJ2-1	TRBV30	.	TRBD2	CAWSPFPSGGGEQFF	TGTGCCTGGAGTCCATTCCCAAGCGGGGGGGGTGAGCAGTTCTTC
TRBJ1-2	TRBV11-3	.	TRBD1	CASSLDTGAQGSYTF	TGTGCCAGCAGCTTAGACACAGGGGCCCAAGGGAGCTACACCTTC
TRBJ2-1	TRBV29-1	.	.	CSVAGLTSYNEQFF	TGCAGCGTTGCAGGACTTACTTCCTACAATGAGCAGTTCTTC
TRBJ2-5	TRBV30	.	TRBD2	CAWSRTSVIRGQETQYF	TGTGCCTGGAGTAGGACTAGCGTCATAAGGGGGCAAGAGACCCAGTACTTC
TRBJ2-1	TRBV27	few	.	CASSVQRDNNEQFF	TGTGCCAGCAGTGTGCAACGGGACAACAATGAGCAGTTCTTC
TRBJ2-1	TRBV7-2	.	.	CASSLEASLSYNEQFF	TGTGCCAGCAGCTTAGAGGCCAGCCTCTCCTACAATGAGCAGTTCTTC
TRBJ2-2	TRBV14	.	TRBD2	CASSQGLGPTGELFF	TGTGCCAGCAGCCAGGGACTAGGTCCCACCGGGGAGCTGTTTTTT
TRBJ2-5	TRBV11-3	.	TRBD2	CASSSRTSPQETQYF	TGTGCCAGCAGCTCACGGACTAGCCCCCAAGAGACCCAGTACTTC
TRBJ2-2	TRBV15	once	.	CATSRALSGANTGELFF	TGTGCCACCAGCAGAGCTTTGTCAGGAGCGAACACCGGGGAGCTGTTTTTT
TRBJ1-2	TRBV28	.	TRBD1	CASSGDRGLYYGYTF	TGTGCCAGCAGTGGGGACAGGGGCCTGTACTATGGCTACACCTTC
TRBJ1-5	TRBV6-1	.	.	CASSFGISNQPQHF	TGTGCCAGCAGTTTTGGGATCAGCAATCAGCCCCAGCATTTT
TRBJ2-7	TRBV4-2	.	.	CASSQPSDSYEQYF	TGTGCCAGCAGCCAACCTAGCGACTCCTACGAGCAGTACTTC
TRBJ2-2	TRBV6-1	.	.	CASKPGNTGELFF	TGTGCCAGCAAGCCAGGGAACACCGGGGAGCTGTTTTTT
TRBJ2-1	TRBV4-2	.	TRBD2	CASSPEGAGGRNEQFF	TGTGCCAGCAGCCCGGAAGGAGCGGGAGGGCGGAATGAGCAGTTCTTC
TRBJ1-3	TRBV5-5	.	.	CASSLDHGSGNTIYF	TGTGCCAGCAGCTTGGATCACGGCTCTGGAAACACCATATATTTT
TRBJ1-4	TRBV27	.	.	CASSTGWANEKLFF	TGTGCCAGCAGTACAGGGTGGGCTAATGAAAAACTGTTTTTT
TRBJ2-1	TRBV28	.	.	CASRDNEQFF	TGTGCCAGCAGGGACAATGAGCAGTTCTTC
TRBJ1-2	TRBV28	.	.	CASSPSIGYTF	TGTGCCAGCAGCCCGTCGATTGGCTACACCTTC
TRBJ2-1	TRBV10-2	once	.	CASSTGSLGRSGGFF	TGCGCCAGCTCGACTGGATCCCTAGGACGCTCGGGCGGGTTCTTC
TRBJ2-3	TRBV5-1	.	TRBD2	CASSFDGRGTDTQYF	TGCGCCAGCAGCTTTGACGGGAGGGGCACAGATACGCAGTATTTT
TRBJ2-7	TRBV11-2	.	.	CASSGYEQYF	TGTGCCAGCAGCGGCTACGAGCAGTACTTC
TRBJ2-3	TRBV6-6	.	.	CASRLTEFADTQYF	TGTGCCAGCAGACTGACGGAGTTCGCAGATACGCAGTATTTT
TRBJ1-5	TRBV28	.	.	CASTRGQGKSNQPQHF	TGTGCCAGCACCAGGGGTCAGGGGAAGAGCAATCAGCCCCAGCATTTT
TRBJ2-1	TRBV6-5	.	TRBD2	CASSYTMTGGPNEQFF	TGTGCCAGCAGTTACACGATGACGGGAGGGCCCAATGAGCAGTTCTTC
TRBJ1-6	TRBV6-5	.	.	CASSSGGNSPLHF	TGTGCCAGCAGTTCCGGAGGAAATTCACCCCTCCACTTT
TRBJ2-2	TRBV21-1	once	.	CASSKARAGRIWTGELFF	TGTGCCAGCAGCAAAGCTCGGGCCGGGAGGATATGGACCGGGGAGCTGTTTTTT
TRBJ2-5	TRBV6-1	.	.	CASSVGLQETQYF	TGTGCCAGCAGTGTTGGATTACAAGAGACCCAGTACTTC
TRBJ2-1	TRBV7-9	.	TRBD2	CASSPLAGGRNEQFF	TGTGCCAGCAGCCCACTAGCGGGAGGGAGAAATGAGCAGTTCTTC
TRBJ2-7	TRBV10-1	.	TRBD2	CASSSGTSPYEQYF	TGCGCCAGCAGTTCCGGGACTAGTCCCTACGAGCAGTACTTC